This TCR beta chain appears in the sequencing data of a study of blood T cells in healthy people across ages. V shed 4 bases and J shed 0 bases, with 11 bases lying between them. Germline V gives CDR1 MNHEY, CDR2 SMNVEV (reference sequence). CDR3 length: 15 residues. The authors ran a second PCR of roughly 6 to 12 cycles using a sample-barcoded 5' primer and a J-beta primer mix. Using its own MiXCR run on the 5' RACE reads, TCRdb lists one record per CDR3 protein. The sample lists 1.5 million to 2 million distinct CDR3 sequences; 49% were seen once. Sequenced: blood. This chain connects TRBV27 to TRBJ2-3; no firm D call. This TCR was recovered from a middle-aged woman in good health. In DNA, the CDR3 is TGTGCCAGCAGTTACGCCGGACGGAGCACAGATACGCAGTATTTT. Amino acids: CASSYAGRSTDTQYF.